These T cell receptor beta chains were read from a single sample in a study of lymphopenia after photon versus proton radiotherapy. TCRdb's table, derived via immunoSEQ multiplex PCR, lists solely in-frame clones and lacks some. The table lists 25,000 to 30,000 clones, about four fifths of them singletons. This sample comprised peripheral blood, obtained from a patient treated with photon-based radiotherapy. The receptors derive from a man in his forties or fifties with gastric cancer. CDR3s include the opening cysteine and the closing phenylalanine or tryptophan. D genes are given only for firm matches. Expanded clones get a size class; other rows say once, few or many, or leave the size out.

TRBJ1-2	.	TRBV27	TRBD1	CASRGQRANYGYTF	TGTGCCAGCAGGGGACAGAGAGCTAACTATGGCTACACCTTC
TRBJ1-1	few	TRBV5-1	.	CASSLDRPLGTEAFF	TGCGCCAGCAGCTTGGATAGGCCGCTGGGCACTGAAGCTTTCTTT
TRBJ2-2	.	TRBV2	TRBD2	CASRGGENTGELFF	TGTGCCAGCAGGGGAGGGGAAAACACCGGGGAGCTGTTTTTT
TRBJ2-5	.	TRBV20-1	.	CSAEQETQYF	TGCAGTGCAGAGCAAGAGACCCAGTACTTC
TRBJ2-3	.	TRBV18	.	CASSPTLGEVKDTQYF	TGTGCCAGCTCACCTACTTTAGGGGAGGTGAAAGATACGCAGTATTTT
TRBJ1-1	.	TRBV7-9	.	CASSPWGGTYTEAFF	TGTGCCAGCAGCCCCTGGGGGGGAACCTACACTGAAGCTTTCTTT
TRBJ1-2	.	TRBV5-6	.	CASSFEGPGYGYTF	TGTGCCAGCAGCTTCGAGGGGCCGGGCTATGGCTACACCTTC
TRBJ2-5	.	TRBV18	.	CASSPQETQYF	TGTGCCAGCTCACCCCAAGAGACCCAGTACTTC
TRBJ2-5	.	TRBV19	.	CASNHGQQETQYF	TGTGCCAGTAATCATGGACAGCAAGAGACCCAGTACTTC
TRBJ2-7	once	TRBV19	TRBD1	CASSRAGTGAYEQYF	TGTGCCAGTAGTCGAGCCGGGACAGGGGCCTACGAGCAGTACTTC
TRBJ2-2	.	TRBV7-9	.	CASRAGLITNTGELFF	TGTGCCAGCAGGGCGGGACTGATAACGAACACCGGGGAGCTGTTTTTT
TRBJ1-1	.	TRBV12-5	TRBD1	CASGLQGGQGEAFF	TGTGCTAGTGGTTTGCAAGGGGGACAGGGCGAAGCTTTCTTT
TRBJ1-6	.	TRBV29-1	.	CSVKRSDNSPLHF	TGCAGCGTTAAACGCTCCGATAATTCACCCCTCCACTTT
TRBJ1-5	few	TRBV18	.	CASSLGTPNQPQHF	TGTGCCAGCTCACTAGGGACCCCCAATCAGCCCCAGCATTTT
TRBJ2-2	.	TRBV19	.	CASRSGGNTGELFF	TGTGCCAGTAGAAGTGGGGGGAACACCGGGGAGCTGTTTTTT
TRBJ2-1	.	TRBV4-3	.	CASSREAGRSYNEQFF	TGCGCCAGCAGCCGGGAAGCGGGTCGCTCCTACAATGAGCAGTTCTTC
TRBJ1-6	.	TRBV15	TRBD1	CATTYGQEGSPLHF	TGTGCCACCACCTACGGACAGGAGGGCTCACCCCTCCACTTT
TRBJ1-3	.	TRBV6-1	.	CASSEDTRPSVTIYF	TGTGCCAGCAGTGAAGATACACGCCCCTCGGTCACCATATATTTT
TRBJ2-5	.	TRBV19	TRBD1	CASSIVGGQGGTQYF	TGTGCCAGTAGTATAGTAGGAGGACAGGGGGGTACCCAGTACTTC
TRBJ2-5	.	TRBV5-8	.	CASSPGTHQETQYF	TGTGCCAGCAGCCCCGGGACACACCAAGAGACCCAGTACTTC